This record looks at one T cell receptor beta chain sequence and its context. Its antigen is currently unknown. The CDR3 consists of 15 residues. Germline CDR1 reads SGDLS; CDR2 reads YYNGEE. This entry belongs to a study of cytomegalovirus exposure and HLA in healthy donors. Study information: Samples from HLA-typed donors yielded around 79 million unique TCRs in an early data release.

Study results and limitations: Later analysis identified a missense DCLRE1C variant that was linked to TCR beta V- and J-gene trimming.

Primers for the PCR totalled 60 Vbeta and 13 Jbeta. TCRdb's table, derived via immunoSEQ multiplex PCR, lists solely in-frame clones and lacks some. The table records approximately 200,000 clones, about four fifths of them present only once. The V call is TRBV9, the J call TRBJ2-5; TRBD2 matches at 8 bases. The closer fit of TRBJ2-7 to the DNA end suggests the J call may be wrong. The sequence derives from a girl aged 10-17 years in good health and CMV-seropositive. Sequencing input: PBMCs. The CDR3 DNA reads as TGTGCCAGCAGCGTAAGCGCGGGGGGCTACTACGAGCAGTACTTC. This sequence encodes CASSVSAGGYYEQYF.